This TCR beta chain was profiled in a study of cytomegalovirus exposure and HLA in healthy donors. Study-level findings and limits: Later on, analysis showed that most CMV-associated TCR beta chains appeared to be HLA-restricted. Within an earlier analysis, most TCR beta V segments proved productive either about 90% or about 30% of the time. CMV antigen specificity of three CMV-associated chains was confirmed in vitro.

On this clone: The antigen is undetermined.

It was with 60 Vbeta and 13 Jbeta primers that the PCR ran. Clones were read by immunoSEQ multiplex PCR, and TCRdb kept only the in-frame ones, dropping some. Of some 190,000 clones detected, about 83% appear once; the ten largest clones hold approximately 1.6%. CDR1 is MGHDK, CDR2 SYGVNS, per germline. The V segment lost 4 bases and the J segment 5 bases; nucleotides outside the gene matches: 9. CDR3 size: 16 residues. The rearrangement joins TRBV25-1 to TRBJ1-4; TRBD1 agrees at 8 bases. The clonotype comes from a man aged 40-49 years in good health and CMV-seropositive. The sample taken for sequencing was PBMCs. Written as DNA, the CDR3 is TGTGCCAGCAGTGGCCTCAGGGGGCGGGGGAATGAAAAACTGTTTTTT. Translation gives CASSGLRGRGNEKLFF.